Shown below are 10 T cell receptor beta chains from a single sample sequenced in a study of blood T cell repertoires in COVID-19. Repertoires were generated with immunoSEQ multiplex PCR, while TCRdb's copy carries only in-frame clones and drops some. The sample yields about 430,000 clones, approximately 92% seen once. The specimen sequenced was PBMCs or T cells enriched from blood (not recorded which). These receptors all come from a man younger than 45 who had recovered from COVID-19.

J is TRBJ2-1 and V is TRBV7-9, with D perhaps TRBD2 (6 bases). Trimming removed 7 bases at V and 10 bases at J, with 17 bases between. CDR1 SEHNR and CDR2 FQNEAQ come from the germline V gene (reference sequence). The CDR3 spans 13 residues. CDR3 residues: CASILAGGGEQFF. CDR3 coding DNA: TGTGCCAGCATCCTGGCCGGGGGAGGCGAGCAGTTCTTC.

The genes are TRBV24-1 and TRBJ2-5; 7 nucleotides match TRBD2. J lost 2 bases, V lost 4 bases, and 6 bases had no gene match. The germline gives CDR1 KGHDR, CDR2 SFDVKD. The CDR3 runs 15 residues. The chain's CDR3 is CATSETGRQQETQYF. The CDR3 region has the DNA TGTGCCACCAGTGAGACCGGGAGGCAACAAGAGACCCAGTACTTC.

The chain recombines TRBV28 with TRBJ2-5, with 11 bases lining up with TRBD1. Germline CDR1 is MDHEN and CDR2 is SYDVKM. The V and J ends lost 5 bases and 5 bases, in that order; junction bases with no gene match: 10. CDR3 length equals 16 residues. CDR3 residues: CASSDGTGGYLETQYF. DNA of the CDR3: TGTGCCAGCAGTGACGGGACAGGGGGGTATCTGGAGACCCAGTACTTC. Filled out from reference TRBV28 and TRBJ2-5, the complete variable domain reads DVKVTQSSRYLVKRTGEKVFLECVQDMDHENMFWYRQDPGLGLRLIYFSYDVKMKEKGDIPEGYSVSREKKERFSLILESASTNQTSMYLCASSDGTGGYLETQYFGPGTRLLVL.

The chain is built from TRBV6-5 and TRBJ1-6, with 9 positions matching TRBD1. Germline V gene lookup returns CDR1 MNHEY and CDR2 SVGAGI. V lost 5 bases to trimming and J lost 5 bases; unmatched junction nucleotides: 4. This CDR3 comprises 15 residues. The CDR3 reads CASSRGQGNNSPLHF. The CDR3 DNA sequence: TGTGCCAGCAGTCGGGGACAGGGAAATAATTCACCCCTCCACTTT.

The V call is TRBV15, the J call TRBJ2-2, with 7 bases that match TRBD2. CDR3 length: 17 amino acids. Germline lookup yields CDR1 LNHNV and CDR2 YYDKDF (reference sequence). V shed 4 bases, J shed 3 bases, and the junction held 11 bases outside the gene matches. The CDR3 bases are TGTGCCACCAGCATTTCGGGAGCGGGGCAGGACACCGGGGAGCTGTTTTTT. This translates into CATSISGAGQDTGELFF. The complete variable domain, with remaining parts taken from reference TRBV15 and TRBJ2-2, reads DAMVIQNPRYQVTQFGKPVTLSCSQTLNHNVMYWYQQKSSQAPKLLFHYYDKDFNNEADTPDNFQSRRPNTSFCFLDIRSPGLGDTAMYLCATSISGAGQDTGELFFGEGSRLTVL.

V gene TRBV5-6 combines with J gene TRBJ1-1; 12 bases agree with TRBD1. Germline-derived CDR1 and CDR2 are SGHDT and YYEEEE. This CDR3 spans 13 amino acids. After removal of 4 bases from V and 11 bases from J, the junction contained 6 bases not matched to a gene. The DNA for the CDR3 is TGTGCCAGCAGCCGGGGACAGGGGGCTCGCGCTTTCTTT. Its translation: CASSRGQGARAFF.

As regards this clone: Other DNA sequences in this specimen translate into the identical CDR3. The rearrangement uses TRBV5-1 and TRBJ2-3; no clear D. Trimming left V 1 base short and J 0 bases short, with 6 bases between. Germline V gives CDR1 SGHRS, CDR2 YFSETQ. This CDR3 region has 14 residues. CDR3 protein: CASSLIESTDTQYF. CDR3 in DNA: TGCGCCAGCAGCTTGATAGAGAGCACAGATACGCAGTATTTT. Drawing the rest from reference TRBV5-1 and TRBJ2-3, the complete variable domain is KAGVTQTPRYLIKTRGQQVTLSCSPISGHRSVSWYQQTPGQGLQFLFEYFSETQRNKGNFPGRFSGRQFSNSRSEMNVSTLELGDSALYLCASSLIESTDTQYFGPGTRLTVL.

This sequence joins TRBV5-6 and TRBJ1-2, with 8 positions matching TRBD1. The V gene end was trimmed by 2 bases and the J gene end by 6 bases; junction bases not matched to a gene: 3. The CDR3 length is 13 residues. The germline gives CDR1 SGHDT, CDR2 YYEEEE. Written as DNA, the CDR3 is TGTGCCAGCAGCTTTGGACAGGGCGATGGCTACACCTTC. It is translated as CASSFGQGDGYTF.

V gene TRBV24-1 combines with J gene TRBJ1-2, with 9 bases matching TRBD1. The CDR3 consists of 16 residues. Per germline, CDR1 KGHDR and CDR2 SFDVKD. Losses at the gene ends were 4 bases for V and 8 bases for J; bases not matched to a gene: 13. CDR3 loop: CATSDRGQGHFLGYTF. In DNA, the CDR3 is TGTGCCACCAGTGACCGGGGACAGGGCCACTTCCTGGGCTACACCTTC.

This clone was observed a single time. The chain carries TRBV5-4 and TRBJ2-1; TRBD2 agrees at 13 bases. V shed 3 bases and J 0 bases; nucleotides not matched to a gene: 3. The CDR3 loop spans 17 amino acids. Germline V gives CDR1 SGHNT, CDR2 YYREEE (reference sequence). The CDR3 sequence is CASSSRLAGGSYNEQFF. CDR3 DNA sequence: TGTGCCAGCAGCTCCCGACTAGCGGGAGGCTCCTACAATGAGCAGTTCTTC.